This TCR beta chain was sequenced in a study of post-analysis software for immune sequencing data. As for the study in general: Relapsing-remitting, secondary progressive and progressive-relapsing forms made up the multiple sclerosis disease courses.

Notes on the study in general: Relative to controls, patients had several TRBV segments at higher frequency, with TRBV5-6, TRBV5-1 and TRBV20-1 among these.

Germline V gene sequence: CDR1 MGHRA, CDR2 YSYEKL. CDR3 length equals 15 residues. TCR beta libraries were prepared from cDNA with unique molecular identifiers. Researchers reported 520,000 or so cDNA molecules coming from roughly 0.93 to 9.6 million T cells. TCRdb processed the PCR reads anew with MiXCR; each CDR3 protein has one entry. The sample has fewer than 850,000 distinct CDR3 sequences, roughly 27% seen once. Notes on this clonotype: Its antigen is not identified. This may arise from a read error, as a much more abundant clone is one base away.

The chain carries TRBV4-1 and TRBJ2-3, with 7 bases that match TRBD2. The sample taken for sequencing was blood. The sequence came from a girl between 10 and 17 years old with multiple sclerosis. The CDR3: CAGSQEGLTTDTQYF. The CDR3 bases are TGCGCCGGCAGCCAAGAGGGACTAACCACAGATACGCAGTATTTT.